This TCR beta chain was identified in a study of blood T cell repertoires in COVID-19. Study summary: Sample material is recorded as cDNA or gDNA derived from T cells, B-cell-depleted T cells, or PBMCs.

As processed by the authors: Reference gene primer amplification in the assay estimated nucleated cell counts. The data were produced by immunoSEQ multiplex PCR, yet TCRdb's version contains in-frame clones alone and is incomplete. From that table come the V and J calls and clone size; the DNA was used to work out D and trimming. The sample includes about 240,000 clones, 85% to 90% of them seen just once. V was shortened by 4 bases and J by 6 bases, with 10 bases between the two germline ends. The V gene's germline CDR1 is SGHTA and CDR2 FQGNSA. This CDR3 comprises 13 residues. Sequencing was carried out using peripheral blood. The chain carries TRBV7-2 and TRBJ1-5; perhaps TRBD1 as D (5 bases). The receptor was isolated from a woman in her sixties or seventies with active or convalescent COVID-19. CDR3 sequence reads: CASSSQRGQPQHF. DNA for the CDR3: TGTGCCAGCAGCTCCCAAAGGGGTCAGCCCCAGCATTTT.